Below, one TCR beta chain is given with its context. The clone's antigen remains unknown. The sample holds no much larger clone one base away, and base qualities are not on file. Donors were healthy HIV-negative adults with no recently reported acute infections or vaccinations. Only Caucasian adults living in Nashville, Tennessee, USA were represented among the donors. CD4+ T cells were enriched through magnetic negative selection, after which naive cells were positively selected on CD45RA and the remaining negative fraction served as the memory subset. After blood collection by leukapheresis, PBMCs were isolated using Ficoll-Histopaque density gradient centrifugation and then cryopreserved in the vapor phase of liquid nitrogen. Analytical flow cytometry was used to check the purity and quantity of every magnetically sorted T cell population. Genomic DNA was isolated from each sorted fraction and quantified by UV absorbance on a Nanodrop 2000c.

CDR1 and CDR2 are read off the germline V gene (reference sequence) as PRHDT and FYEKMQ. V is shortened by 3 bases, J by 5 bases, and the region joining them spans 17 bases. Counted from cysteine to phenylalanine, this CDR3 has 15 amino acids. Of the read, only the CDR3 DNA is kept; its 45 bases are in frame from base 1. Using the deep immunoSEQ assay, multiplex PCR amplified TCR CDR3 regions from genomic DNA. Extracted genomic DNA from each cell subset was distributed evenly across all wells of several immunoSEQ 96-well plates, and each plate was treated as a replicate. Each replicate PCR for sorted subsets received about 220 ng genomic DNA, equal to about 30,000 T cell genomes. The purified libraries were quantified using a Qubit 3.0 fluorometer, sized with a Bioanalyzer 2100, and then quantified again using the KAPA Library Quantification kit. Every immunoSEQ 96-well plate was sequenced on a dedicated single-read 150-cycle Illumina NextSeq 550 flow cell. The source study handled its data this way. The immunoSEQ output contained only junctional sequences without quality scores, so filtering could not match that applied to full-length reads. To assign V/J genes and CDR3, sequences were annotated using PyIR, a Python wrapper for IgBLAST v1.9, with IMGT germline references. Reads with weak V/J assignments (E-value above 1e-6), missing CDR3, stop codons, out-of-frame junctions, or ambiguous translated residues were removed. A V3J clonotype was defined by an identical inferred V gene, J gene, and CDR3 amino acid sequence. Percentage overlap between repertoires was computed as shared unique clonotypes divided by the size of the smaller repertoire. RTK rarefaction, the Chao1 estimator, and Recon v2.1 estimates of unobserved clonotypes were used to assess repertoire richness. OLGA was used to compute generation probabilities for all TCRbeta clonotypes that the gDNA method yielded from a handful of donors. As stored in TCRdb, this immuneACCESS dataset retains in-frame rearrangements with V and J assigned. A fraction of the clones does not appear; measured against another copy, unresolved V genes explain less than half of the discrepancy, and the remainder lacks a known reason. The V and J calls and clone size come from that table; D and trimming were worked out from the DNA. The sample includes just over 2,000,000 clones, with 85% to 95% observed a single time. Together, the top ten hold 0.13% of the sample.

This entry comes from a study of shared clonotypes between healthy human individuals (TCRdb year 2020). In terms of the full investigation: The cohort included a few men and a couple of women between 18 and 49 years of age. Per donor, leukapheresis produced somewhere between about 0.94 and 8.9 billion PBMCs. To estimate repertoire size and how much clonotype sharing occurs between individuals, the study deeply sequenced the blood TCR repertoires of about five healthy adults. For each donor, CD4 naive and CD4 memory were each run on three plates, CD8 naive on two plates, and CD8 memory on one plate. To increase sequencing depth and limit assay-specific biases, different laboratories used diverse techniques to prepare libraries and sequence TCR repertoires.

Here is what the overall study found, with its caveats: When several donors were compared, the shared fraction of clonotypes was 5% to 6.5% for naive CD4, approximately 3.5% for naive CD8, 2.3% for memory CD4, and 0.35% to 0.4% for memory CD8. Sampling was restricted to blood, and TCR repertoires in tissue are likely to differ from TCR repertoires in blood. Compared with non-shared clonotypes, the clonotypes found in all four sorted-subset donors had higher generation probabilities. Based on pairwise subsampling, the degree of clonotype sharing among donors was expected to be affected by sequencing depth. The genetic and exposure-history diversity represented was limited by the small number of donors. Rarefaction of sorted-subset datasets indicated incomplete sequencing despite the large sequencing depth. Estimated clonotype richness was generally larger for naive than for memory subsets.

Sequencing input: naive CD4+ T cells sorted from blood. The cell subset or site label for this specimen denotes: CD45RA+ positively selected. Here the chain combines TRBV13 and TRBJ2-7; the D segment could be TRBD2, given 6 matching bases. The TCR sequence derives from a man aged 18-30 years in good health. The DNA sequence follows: TGTGCCAGCAGCTTCAACGGAGGGCGCGGCCACGAGCAGTACTTC. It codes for CASSFNGGRGHEQYF.